The sequence of this T cell receptor beta chain was determined in a study of post-analysis software for immune sequencing data. The wider study: Recorded subtypes: relapsing-remitting, secondary progressive, progressive-relapsing; some patients unannotated. General study results and limits: Samples sharing a preparation batch grouped tightly together when assessed by F measure. The study found significantly lower normalized Chao1 diversity in multiple sclerosis patients than in controls. Patients carried several TRBV segments more frequently than controls did, and TRBV5-6, TRBV5-1 and TRBV20-1 were among them.

A word on this clonotype: The antigen is not known.

The germline gives CDR1 SGHRS, CDR2 YFSETQ. CDR3 length: 16 amino acids. The V and J ends lost 4 bases and 4 bases respectively, with 20 bases between them. TCR beta libraries were prepared from cDNA with unique molecular identifiers. Researchers reported approximately 500,000 cDNA molecules coming from approximately 0.95 to 9.8 million T cells. TCRdb independently ran MiXCR on the PCR reads; one entry per CDR3 protein. Of roughly 580,000 distinct CDR3 sequences listed, about 40% are singletons. The rearrangement links TRBV5-1 to TRBJ2-5, with TRBD2 as a possible D gene (5 bases). This clonotype originated in a girl aged 5-17 years with multiple sclerosis. Sequenced sample: blood. The CDR3 region is CASSPSTLTIRETQYF. The CDR3 coding sequence is TGCGCCAGCAGCCCATCGACACTGACTATTAGAGAGACCCAGTACTTC.